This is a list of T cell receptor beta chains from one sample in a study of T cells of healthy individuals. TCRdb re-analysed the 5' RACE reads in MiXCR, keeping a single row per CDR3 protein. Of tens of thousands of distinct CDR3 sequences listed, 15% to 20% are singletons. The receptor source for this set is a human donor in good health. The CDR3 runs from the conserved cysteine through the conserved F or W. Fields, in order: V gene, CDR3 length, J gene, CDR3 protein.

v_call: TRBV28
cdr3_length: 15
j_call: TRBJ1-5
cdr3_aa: CASRPRIRINQPQHF

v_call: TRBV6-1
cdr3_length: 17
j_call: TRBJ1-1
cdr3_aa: CASSRVSTTILRTEAFF

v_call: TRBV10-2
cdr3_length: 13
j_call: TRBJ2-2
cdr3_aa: CASRGILTGELFF

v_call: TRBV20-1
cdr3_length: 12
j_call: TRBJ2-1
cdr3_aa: CSASIDYNEQFF

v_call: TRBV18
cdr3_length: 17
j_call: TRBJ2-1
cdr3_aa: CASSPQLAGGPENEQFF

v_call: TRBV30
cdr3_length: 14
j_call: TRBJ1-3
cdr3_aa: CAWSPTQTGNTIYF

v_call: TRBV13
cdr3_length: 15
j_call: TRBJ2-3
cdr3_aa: CASSLGSGSTDTQYF

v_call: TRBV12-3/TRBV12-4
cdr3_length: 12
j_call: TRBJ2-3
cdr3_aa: CASRTNADTQYF

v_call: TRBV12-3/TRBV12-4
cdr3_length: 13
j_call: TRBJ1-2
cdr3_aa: CASSFEINYGYTF

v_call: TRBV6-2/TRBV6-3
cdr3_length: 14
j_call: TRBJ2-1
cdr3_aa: CASSYSDVRDEQFF

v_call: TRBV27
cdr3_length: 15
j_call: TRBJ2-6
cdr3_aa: CASTGGVSGANVLTF

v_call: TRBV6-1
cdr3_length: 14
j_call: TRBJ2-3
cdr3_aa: CASSGRGVPDTQYF

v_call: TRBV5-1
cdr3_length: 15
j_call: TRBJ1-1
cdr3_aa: CASSWTTGTNTEAFF

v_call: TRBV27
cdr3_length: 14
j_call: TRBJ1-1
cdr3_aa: CASSLSFGNTEAFF

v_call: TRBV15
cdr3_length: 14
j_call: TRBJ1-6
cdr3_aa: CATRDRQSNSPLHF

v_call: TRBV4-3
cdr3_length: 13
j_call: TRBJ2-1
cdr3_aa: CASSPMGTNEQFF

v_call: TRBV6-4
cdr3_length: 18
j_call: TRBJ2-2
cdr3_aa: CASSEDRGAAANTGELFF

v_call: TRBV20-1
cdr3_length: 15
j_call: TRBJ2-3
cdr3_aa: CSARDSREYTDTQYF

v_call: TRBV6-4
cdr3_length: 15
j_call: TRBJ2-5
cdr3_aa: CASRQNRGRQETQYF

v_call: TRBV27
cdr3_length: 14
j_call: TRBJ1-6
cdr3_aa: CASMGGQYNSPLHF

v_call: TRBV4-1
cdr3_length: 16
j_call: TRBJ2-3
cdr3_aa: CASSQVLAGNTDTQYF

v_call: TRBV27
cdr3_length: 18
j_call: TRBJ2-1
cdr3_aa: CASSLAGTRGSSYNEQFF

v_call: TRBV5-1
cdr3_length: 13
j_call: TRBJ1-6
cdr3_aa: CASGRGTNSPLHF

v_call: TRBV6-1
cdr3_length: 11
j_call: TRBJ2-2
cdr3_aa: CASRLSGELFF

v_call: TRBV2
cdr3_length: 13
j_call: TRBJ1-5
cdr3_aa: CASSESGYEPQHF

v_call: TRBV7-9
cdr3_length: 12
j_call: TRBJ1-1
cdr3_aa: CASSRGDPEAFF

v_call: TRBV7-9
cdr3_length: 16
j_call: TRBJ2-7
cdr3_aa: CASSSPGQGTSYEQYF

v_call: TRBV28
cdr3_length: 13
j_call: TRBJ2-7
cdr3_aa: CASSPLVQGGLYF

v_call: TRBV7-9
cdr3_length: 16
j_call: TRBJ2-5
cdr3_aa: CASSGSSGRAGETQYF

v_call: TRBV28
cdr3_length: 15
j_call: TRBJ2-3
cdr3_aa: CASSSGVAGFDTQYF

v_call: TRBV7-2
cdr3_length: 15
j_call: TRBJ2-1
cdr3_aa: CASSFGLAGNNEQFF

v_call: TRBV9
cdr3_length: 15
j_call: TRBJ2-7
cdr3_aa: CASSVGGGGVGEQYF

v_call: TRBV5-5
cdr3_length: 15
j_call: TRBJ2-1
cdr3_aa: CASSPERGTYNEQFF

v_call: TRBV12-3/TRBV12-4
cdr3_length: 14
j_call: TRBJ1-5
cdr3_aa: CASSGQGPHQPQHF

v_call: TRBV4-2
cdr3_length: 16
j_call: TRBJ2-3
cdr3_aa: CASSQDEAGGPDTQYF

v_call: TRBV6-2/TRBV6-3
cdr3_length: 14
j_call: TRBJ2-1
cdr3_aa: CASSSGSSYNEQFF

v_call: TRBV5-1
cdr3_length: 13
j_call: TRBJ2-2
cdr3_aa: CASSRGGTGELFF

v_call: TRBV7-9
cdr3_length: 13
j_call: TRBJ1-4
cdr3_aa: CASSSRTGVELFF

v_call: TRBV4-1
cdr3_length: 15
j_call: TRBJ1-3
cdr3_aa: CASSQVHRGGNTIYF

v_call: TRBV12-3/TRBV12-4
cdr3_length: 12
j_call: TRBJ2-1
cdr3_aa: CASSFRGNEQFF

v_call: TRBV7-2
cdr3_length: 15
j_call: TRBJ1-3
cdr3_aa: CASSPGSSSGNTIYF

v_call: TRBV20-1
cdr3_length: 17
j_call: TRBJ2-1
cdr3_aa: CSARDRLGRDPYNEQFF

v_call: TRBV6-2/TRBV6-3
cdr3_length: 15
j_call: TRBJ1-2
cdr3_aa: CASSQTGTYGYGYTF

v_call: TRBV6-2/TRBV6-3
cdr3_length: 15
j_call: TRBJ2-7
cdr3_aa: CASSLAPGPTYEQYF

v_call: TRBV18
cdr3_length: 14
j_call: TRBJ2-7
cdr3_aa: CASSPARGASEQYF

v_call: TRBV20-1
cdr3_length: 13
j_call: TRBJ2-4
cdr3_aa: CSARDHTSNIQYF

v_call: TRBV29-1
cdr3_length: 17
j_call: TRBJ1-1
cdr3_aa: CSVEVGTGGVRDTEAFF

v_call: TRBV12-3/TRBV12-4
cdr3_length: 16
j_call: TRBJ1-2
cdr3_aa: CASSLGDRGISYGYTF

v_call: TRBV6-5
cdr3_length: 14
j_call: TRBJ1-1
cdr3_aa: CASSVTELNTEAFF

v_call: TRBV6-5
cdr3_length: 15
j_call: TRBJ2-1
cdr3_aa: CASTLRAGAYNEQFF